This T cell receptor beta chain was identified during a study of CD8+ T cells in alopecia areata. Overall study findings and caveats: Elevated clonality characterized lesional scalp relative to normal scalp, particularly in alopecia totalis/universalis. With patients, TCR sharing proved less clear than in mice, a difference possibly related to HLA.

The V gene lost 4 bases and the J gene lost 0 bases, with 16 bases spanning the gap. CDR1 is SEHNR, CDR2 FQNEAQ, per germline (reference sequence). The CDR3 covers 18 residues. In each case, RNA was isolated and then reverse transcribed into cDNA as the sequencing template. Some clones are missing from TCRdb's copy, which holds only in-frame ones; the method was immunoSEQ multiplex PCR. The table shows more than 95,000 clones, with around 60% occurring only once. A note on this clone: Its antigen is still unknown.

The TCR sequence derives from a human donor in good health. Material: CD4+ T cells sorted from blood. The chain is built from TRBV7-9 and TRBJ2-6, with D possibly matching TRBD1 (6 bases). The CDR3 sequence: CASSSQGIRSSGANVLTF. The CDR3 DNA reads as TGTGCCAGCAGCTCCCAGGGGATCAGGAGCTCTGGGGCCAACGTCCTGACTTTC.